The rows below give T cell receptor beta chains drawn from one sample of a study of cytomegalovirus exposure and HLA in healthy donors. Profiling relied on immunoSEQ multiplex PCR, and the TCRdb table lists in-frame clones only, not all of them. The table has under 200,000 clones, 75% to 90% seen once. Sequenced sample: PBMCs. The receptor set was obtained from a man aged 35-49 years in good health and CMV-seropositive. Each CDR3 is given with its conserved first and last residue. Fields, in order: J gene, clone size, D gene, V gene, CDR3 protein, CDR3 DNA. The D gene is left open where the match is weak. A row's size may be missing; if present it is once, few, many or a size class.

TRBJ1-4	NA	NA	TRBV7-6	CASSLVSGLNEKLFF	TGTGCCAGCAGCTTAGTGTCAGGGCTTAATGAAAAACTGTTTTTT
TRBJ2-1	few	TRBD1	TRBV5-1	CASSLVDRGVNEQFF	TGCGCCAGCAGCTTGGTGGACAGGGGGGTGAATGAGCAGTTCTTC
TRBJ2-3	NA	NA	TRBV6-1	CASRGTGTTDTQYF	TGTGCCTCCAGGGGAACAGGAACCACAGATACGCAGTATTTT
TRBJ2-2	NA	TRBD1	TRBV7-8	CASSFPDRGPNTGELFF	TGTGCCAGCAGCTTTCCCGACAGGGGGCCTAACACCGGGGAGCTGTTTTTT
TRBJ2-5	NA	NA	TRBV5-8	CASSLDLEETQYF	TGTGCCAGCAGCTTGGACTTAGAAGAGACCCAGTACTTC
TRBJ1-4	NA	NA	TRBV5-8	CASSFAGKLFF	TGTGCCAGCAGCTTCGCCGGGAAACTGTTTTTT
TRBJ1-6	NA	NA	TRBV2	CASSDSTQISPLHF	TGTGCCAGCAGTGATTCAACCCAGATTTCACCCCTCCACTTT
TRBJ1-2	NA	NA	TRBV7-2	CASAVGQGYTF	TGTGCCAGCGCGGTGGGTCAAGGCTACACCTTC
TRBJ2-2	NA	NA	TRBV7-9	CASSLVWELFF	TGTGCCAGCAGCTTAGTATGGGAGCTGTTTTTT
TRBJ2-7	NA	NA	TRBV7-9	CASSLIEARPYEQYF	TGTGCCAGCAGCTTAATAGAGGCGCGACCCTACGAGCAGTACTTC
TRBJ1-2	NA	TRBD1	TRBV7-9	CASSLDRGPRANYGYTF	TGTGCCAGCAGCTTAGACAGGGGACCCAGAGCTAACTATGGCTACACCTTC
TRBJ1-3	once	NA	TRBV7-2	CASSLAGTGQRGNTIYF	TGTGCCAGCAGCTTAGCCGGGACCGGACAGAGAGGAAACACCATATATTTT
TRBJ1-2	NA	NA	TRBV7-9	CASSLVPSYDGYTF	TGTGCCAGCAGCTTAGTACCCTCCTACGATGGCTACACCTTC
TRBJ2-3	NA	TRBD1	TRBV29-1	CSVEWTGLGDTQYF	TGCAGCGTTGAGTGGACAGGGCTGGGAGATACGCAGTATTTT
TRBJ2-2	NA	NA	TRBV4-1	CASSQEWQGVWTGELFF	TGCGCCAGCAGCCAAGAATGGCAAGGGGTTTGGACCGGGGAGCTGTTTTTT
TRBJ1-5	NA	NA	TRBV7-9	CSSSQSGVGQPQHF	TGTTCCAGCAGCCAATCGGGGGTAGGGCAGCCCCAGCATTTT
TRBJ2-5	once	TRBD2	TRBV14	CASSRLAGGETQYF	TGTGCCAGCAGCCGACTAGCGGGAGGGGAGACCCAGTACTTC
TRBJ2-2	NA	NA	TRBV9	CASSPFGSAGTGELFF	TGTGCCAGCAGCCCCTTCGGGTCGGCGGGCACCGGGGAGCTGTTTTTT